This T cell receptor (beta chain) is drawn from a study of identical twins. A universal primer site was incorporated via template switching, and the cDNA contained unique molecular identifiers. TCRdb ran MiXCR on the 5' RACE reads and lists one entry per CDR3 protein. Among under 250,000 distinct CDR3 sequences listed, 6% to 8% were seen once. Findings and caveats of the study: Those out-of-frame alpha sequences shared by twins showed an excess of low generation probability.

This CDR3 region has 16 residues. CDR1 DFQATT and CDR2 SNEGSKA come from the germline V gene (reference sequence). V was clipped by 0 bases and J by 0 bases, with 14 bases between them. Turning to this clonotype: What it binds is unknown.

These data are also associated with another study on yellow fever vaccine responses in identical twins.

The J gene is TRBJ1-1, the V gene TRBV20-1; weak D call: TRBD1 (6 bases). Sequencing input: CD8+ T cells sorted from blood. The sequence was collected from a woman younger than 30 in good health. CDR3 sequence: CSAREGTGRVNTEAFF. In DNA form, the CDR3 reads TGCAGTGCTAGAGAAGGCACAGGGAGAGTGAACACTGAAGCTTTCTTT.